This T cell receptor (beta chain) appears in the sequencing data of a study of blood T cell repertoires in COVID-19 (dated by TCRdb to 2018 to 2020). Broadly, across the study: Collaborator samples came from the United States, Italy and Spain and covered acute and convalescent phases of COVID-19. The samples were drawn from two sources: the first 160 participants of the ongoing ImmuneRACE study, and about 1,300 subjects contributed by 6 global collaborators. Nearly every sample came with metadata listing a de-identified subject ID, COVID-19 status, age in years and sex. Deeply sampled blood TCRbeta repertoires from subjects exposed to, actively infected with, or recovered from COVID-19 were included in the dataset. HLA class I and class II types, where available, came from metadata supplied by the sample provider rather than from assay-based typing. The repertoires were released in a freely available public database meant as a resource for research on the immune response to SARS-CoV-2. The material from the prospective study consisted of cDNA or gDNA derived from T cells, B-cell-depleted T cells, or PBMCs. General conclusions and limits of the study: The quantity of clinical and demographic metadata differed by source and by participant and was supplied without curation.

TCRbeta CDR3 regions were amplified from genomic DNA by means of the immunoSEQ Assay, a bias-controlled multiplex PCR. Per the original workflow: Within the assay, amplification of reference gene primers was used to estimate how many nucleated cells each sample contained. To quantify the absolute abundance of each unique TCRbeta CDR3 rearrangement, sequence reads were collapsed and filtered. Productive Simpson clonality was computed per sample as the square root of Simpson's diversity index over productive rearrangements. What TCRdb holds here is the immuneACCESS table cut down to in-frame rearrangements. Part of the clones is not present; checked against another copy, under half of the missing clones reflect an unresolved V gene, and the others are unexplained. The V and J calls and clone size come from that table; D and trimming were worked out from the DNA. A total of over 200,000 clones appear in this sample, about 85% of them only once. The ten largest clonotypes hold roughly 20% of the sample.

For CDR1 and CDR2, the germline V gene lists SNHLY and FYNNEI. V loses 4 bases at its end and J loses 3 bases; junction bases beyond the gene matches: 3. The CDR3, from cysteine to phenylalanine, totals 13 residues. Only the CDR3 DNA stays, 39 bases, in frame from base 1. Participants in the prospective study were enrolled through a virtual design, were aged about 18 to 100 years, and lived in fewer than 30 United States geographic areas. In the prospective study, participants were assigned to cohorts based on the clinical history participants reported in a screening survey and a study questionnaire. Recovered participants in ImmuneRACE Cohort 3 were defined as having two consecutive negative NP/OP PCR tests, clearance from a healthcare professional, or resolution of symptoms. In the prospective study, whole blood, serum and a nasopharyngeal or oropharyngeal swab were collected from each participant by mobile phlebotomists. Over a roughly two-month period, participants in the prospective study had the option of providing additional blood draws and questionnaires. Before DNA extraction, blood samples from the prospective study were shipped at room temperature or frozen.

Details on this clone: Its specific antigen is unknown. Nothing much larger sits one base from this clone, and base qualities are not available.

This chain is built from TRBV2 and TRBJ2-7; TRBD1 aligns with 7 central bases. Sequencing was performed on PBMCs or T cells enriched from blood (not recorded which). The sequence was collected from a man aged 35 to 55 who had recovered from COVID-19. The DNA sequence follows: TGTGCCAGCAGTGTGGCAGGGGGCTACGAGCAGTACTTC. This sequence encodes CASSVAGGYEQYF.